The 30 T cell receptor beta chains given below trace back to one sample, sequenced in a study of T-cell memory formation after mild COVID-19. One entry per CDR3 protein, called by TCRdb with MiXCR from the 5' RACE reads. Here the sample spans some 210,000 distinct CDR3 sequences, around 27% being singletons. The sample consisted of PBMCs or a T cell subset sorted from them (not recorded which). Receptors originate from an adult woman who had mild COVID-19 (a few samples of this study predate the infection). Cell type and time point are not known.

V is TRBV2 and J is TRBJ2-5; D call uncertain. This CDR3 is 9 amino acids long. Germline V gives CDR1 SNHLY, CDR2 FYNNEI. Trimming stripped 10 bases from V and 4 bases from J, with 4 bases between. CDR3 sequence: CAIRETQYF. For the CDR3, the DNA is TGTGCCATACGAGAGACCCAGTACTTC.

V and J are TRBV4-1 and TRBJ2-7; unclear D gene. Deletions cut 2 bases from V and 6 bases from J, with 5 bases between. The CDR3 spans 11 residues. The germline V gene encodes CDR1 MGHRA and CDR2 YSYEKL. The CDR3 region has the DNA TGCGCCAGCAGCCAACAGTCCGAGCAGTACTTC. Translated: CASSQQSEQYF.

The chain carries TRBV9 and TRBJ2-3, with 7 positions matching TRBD1. The germline CDR1 and CDR2 sequences are SGDLS and YYNGEE. This CDR3 region has 15 residues. Trimming cost V 1 base and J 3 bases; bases outside gene matches: 5. This CDR3 reads CASSVTGDRTDTQYF. Written as DNA, the CDR3 is TGTGCCAGCAGCGTAACAGGGGATAGGACAGATACGCAGTATTTT.

The genes are TRBV12-3 or TRBV12-4 and TRBJ1-2, with TRBD1 matching over 7 bases. The CDR3 runs to 14 residues. The junction had 7 bases not matched to a gene; V was cut back by 5 bases and J by 4 bases. The CDR3 is CASSQGQISYGYTF. CDR3 coding DNA: TGTGCCAGCAGTCAGGGACAGATTTCCTATGGCTACACCTTC.

J is TRBJ2-1 and V is TRBV27; weak D call: TRBD1 (6 bases). The CDR3 spans 15 residues. V was clipped by 6 bases and J by 4 bases, with 16 bases between them. CDR1 is MNHEY and CDR2 is SMNVEV in the germline V gene (reference sequence). The CDR3 coding sequence is TGTGCCAGCAGAGTCCGGGACACCTGGTACAATGAGCAGTTCTTC. Translating it yields CASRVRDTWYNEQFF.

The chain uses TRBV20-1 and TRBJ2-7; D might be TRBD1 (6 bases). V was shortened by 6 bases and J by 6 bases, with 24 bases between the two germline ends. This CDR3 contains 15 residues. The V gene's germline CDR1 is DFQATT and CDR2 SNEGSKA (reference sequence). The CDR3 spells CSAPWGTGYKVEQYF. In DNA, the CDR3 is TGCAGTGCACCTTGGGGCACAGGGTACAAGGTCGAGCAGTACTTC.

The chain carries TRBV9 and TRBJ2-3; D is unresolved. The length of the CDR3 is 14 residues. Trimming took off 0 bases at V and 0 bases at J, with 5 bases between the two ends. Germline V CDR1 and CDR2: SGDLS, YYNGEE. Here the CDR3 reads CASSVARSTDTQYF. The CDR3 region has the DNA TGTGCCAGCAGCGTAGCGCGAAGCACAGATACGCAGTATTTT. Looking up the rest from reference TRBV9 and TRBJ2-3 gives the full variable domain: DSGVTQTPKHLITATGQRVTLRCSPRSGDLSVYWYQQSLDQGLQFLIQYYNGEERAKGNILERFSAQQFPDLHSELNLSSLELGDSALYFCASSVARSTDTQYFGPGTRLTVL.

The V call is TRBV6-5, the J call TRBJ2-3; tentatively, D is TRBD2 (5 bases). Germline V lookup: CDR1 MNHEY, CDR2 SVGAGI. This CDR3 spans 14 amino acids. Trimming cost V 6 bases and J 1 base, with 11 bases left between them. The CDR3 sequence is CASRTSGGTDTQYF. As DNA, the CDR3 is TGTGCCAGCAGGACTTCCGGGGGCACAGATACGCAGTATTTT.

This clonotype showed up just once. The CDR3 coding sequence is TGCAGCGTTGCAGGGGGAAGTGGCTACACCTTC. It is translated as CSVAGGSGYTF. V and J are TRBV29-1 and TRBJ1-2, with 7 bases matching TRBD1. CDR3 length: 11 amino acids. The germline V gene encodes CDR1 SQVTM and CDR2 ANQGSEA. The V and J ends lost 4 bases and 7 bases, in that order; junction bases with no gene match: 3.

This clonotype was seen a handful of times. V usage is TRBV6-2 or TRBV6-3 and J usage is TRBJ2-3; 11 bases map to TRBD1. The CDR3 consists of 16 residues. Germline CDR1 is MNHEY and CDR2 is SVGEGT. The V gene end was trimmed by 5 bases and the J gene end by 2 bases; junction bases not matched to a gene: 6. The CDR3 DNA reads as TGTGCCAGCAGTCGTCGGACAGGGGGCTACACAGATACGCAGTATTTT. Amino acid sequence: CASSRRTGGYTDTQYF.

This clonotype was observed a few times. This chain uses TRBV7-2 with TRBJ2-7; maybe TRBD2 (7 bases). V was clipped by 7 bases and J by 3 bases, with 16 bases between them. The CDR3 totals 14 residues. Germline-derived CDR1 and CDR2 are SGHTA and FQGNSA. The CDR3 DNA sequence: TGTGCCAGCACCCAGAGGGGGGGCGGCTACGAGCAGTACTTC. Translating gives CASTQRGGGYEQYF.

This clonotype was seen a handful of times. This chain links TRBV4-2 with TRBJ2-7; D remains unclear. This CDR3 is 11 amino acids long. V gave up 5 bases and J gave up 0 bases, with 2 bases separating them. Germline CDR1 and CDR2: LGHNA and YNFKEQ. The CDR3 coding sequence is TGTGCCAGCAGCGACTCCTACGAGCAGTACTTC. Protein product: CASSDSYEQYF.

The J gene is TRBJ2-2, the V gene TRBV29-1, with D hard to call. Germline V gives CDR1 SQVTM, CDR2 ANQGSEA. Trimming removed 7 bases from V and 0 bases from J, with 3 bases in between. The CDR3 has 11 amino acids. CDR3 nucleotide sequence: TGCAGCGCCTCGAACACCGGGGAGCTGTTTTTT. Translating it yields CSASNTGELFF.

The CDR3 loop reads CASRLGQGYEQYF. DNA of the CDR3: TGTGCCAGCAGACTGGGACAGGGGTACGAGCAGTACTTC. The chain carries TRBV3-1 and TRBJ2-7; 10 bases align to TRBD1. Per germline, CDR1 LGHDT and CDR2 YNNKEL (reference sequence). The V gene end was trimmed by 6 bases and the J gene end by 4 bases; junction bases not matched to a gene: 3. This CDR3 comprises 13 residues.

The rearrangement links TRBV6-2 or TRBV6-3 to TRBJ2-7; D unclear. Germline CDR1 and CDR2: MNHEY and SVGEGT. Trimming took 0 bases from V and 4 from J, leaving 16 bases between them. This CDR3 contains 16 residues. CDR3 in DNA: TGTGCCAGCAGTTACTCTCTAGGGCCCGAGGATTACGAGCAGTACTTC. It yields the protein CASSYSLGPEDYEQYF.

In its sample, this clonotype was seen many times. J is TRBJ2-1 and V is TRBV6-5; D is uncertain. Germline CDR1 is MNHEY and CDR2 is SVGAGI. This CDR3 has 15 amino acids. The germline V and J ends were trimmed by 3 bases and 0 bases, with 9 bases remaining between them. The CDR3 DNA reads TGTGCCAGCAGTTATCACCCGAGCTCCTACAATGAGCAGTTCTTC. Residues: CASSYHPSSYNEQFF.

This clonotype was picked up a small number of times. The chain employs TRBV5-1 and TRBJ2-1, with TRBD1 matching 9 bases. The CDR3 is 14 residues long. J was trimmed by 3 bases and V by 4 bases; bases with no gene match: 2. Germline V gene sequence: CDR1 SGHRS, CDR2 YFSETQ. This chain's CDR3 is CASSRTGDYNEQFF. DNA of the CDR3: TGCGCCAGCAGCCGGACAGGGGACTACAATGAGCAGTTCTTC.

V gene TRBV4-1 combines with J gene TRBJ2-3; 7 nucleotides align to TRBD2. Trimming at V came to 4 bases and at J to 2 bases, leaving 3 bases not matched to a gene. This CDR3 has 14 amino acids. Germline CDR1 MGHRA, CDR2 YSYEKL. CDR3 in amino acids: CASSRGGPTDTQYF. Here the CDR3 DNA reads TGCGCCAGCAGCCGGGGGGGACCCACAGATACGCAGTATTTT.

The chain links TRBV7-6 to TRBJ1-1; TRBD1 matches 9 bases. CDR1 is SGHVS, CDR2 FNYEAQ, per germline. This CDR3 is built from 13 residues. The ends lost 0 bases at V and 11 bases at J; junction bases unmatched: 4. In DNA, the CDR3 is TGTGCCAGCAGCTTAGCGGGACAGGGTGAGGCTTTCTTT. Encoded protein: CASSLAGQGEAFF.

Only a few counts were recorded for this clonotype. The chain uses TRBV29-1 and TRBJ2-1; D might be TRBD2 (6 bases). Trimming shortened V by 2 bases and J by 3 bases, and 11 bases separated the two germline ends. The CDR3 totals 14 residues. Germline CDR1 and CDR2: SQVTM and ANQGSEA. The CDR3 region is CSVEIAAHYNEQFF. For the CDR3, the DNA is TGCAGCGTTGAAATAGCGGCGCACTACAATGAGCAGTTCTTC.

This clonotype was seen only a few times. The chain is built from TRBV19 and TRBJ2-7; no clear D gene. The CDR3 runs 14 residues. Germline lookup yields CDR1 LNHDA and CDR2 SQIVND (reference sequence). V was trimmed by 7 bases and J by 3 bases, leaving 16 bases between them. As DNA, the CDR3 is TGTGCCAGTACCCCATCGGGCAGCTTCTACGAGCAGTACTTC. Encoded protein: CASTPSGSFYEQYF.

The chain has TRBV6-5 and TRBJ2-1, with 8 bases that match TRBD1. The trim removed 6 bases at V and 3 bases at J, leaving 7 bases unmatched. CDR3 length equals 15 residues. Germline V gene lookup returns CDR1 MNHEY and CDR2 SVGAGI. The DNA of the CDR3 is TGTGCCAGCAGGCACGGACAGGGATACTACAATGAGCAGTTCTTC. Translation: CASRHGQGYYNEQFF.

A single count supports this clonotype. The CDR3 loop is CASSLQRGGYNEQFF. The CDR3 nucleotides are TGTGCCAGCAGCTTGCAGCGGGGGGGTTACAATGAGCAGTTCTTC. V is TRBV11-3 and J is TRBJ2-1; TRBD2 matches at 10 bases. V lost 3 bases to trimming and J lost 4 bases; unmatched junction nucleotides: 3. The CDR3 is 15 amino acids. CDR1 and CDR2 from the germline V gene are SGHNT and YENEEA.

This clonotype was observed a handful of times. As DNA, the CDR3 is TGTGCCAGCAGTCACGGACTAGCAGATGAGCAGTTCTTC. Translated, it gives CASSHGLADEQFF. V and J are TRBV7-3 and TRBJ2-1, with 8 bases identical to TRBD2. J gave up 8 bases and V 6 bases, and 6 bases lay outside the gene matches. The CDR3 sequence is 13 residues long. Germline V gives CDR1 SGHTA, CDR2 FQGTGA.

This clonotype came up a few times. This chain links TRBV7-9 with TRBJ2-1, with TRBD2 matching over 7 bases. Unmatched junction bases numbered 2, after V lost 3 bases and J lost 6 bases. The CDR3 spans 13 residues. Germline CDR1 reads SEHNR; CDR2 reads FQNEAQ (reference sequence). CDR3 sequence (DNA): TGTGCCAGCAGCTTGGGGGGGACCAATGAGCAGTTCTTC. It translates to CASSLGGTNEQFF.

The CDR3 sequence is CASSQGHPPGWGYTF. The CDR3 DNA follows: TGTGCCAGCAGTCAGGGACATCCCCCGGGTTGGGGCTACACCTTC. This sequence joins TRBV12-3 or TRBV12-4 and TRBJ1-2; D might be TRBD1 (6 bases). V gave up 5 bases and J gave up 8 bases, with 21 bases separating them. The CDR3 runs 15 residues.

This clonotype showed up just a few times. J is TRBJ2-7 and V is TRBV24-1, with TRBD1 as a possible D gene (5 bases). Germline CDR1 and CDR2: KGHDR and SFDVKD. The CDR3 is made up of 13 amino acids. Trimming pared 2 bases from V and 6 bases from J, leaving 10 bases between. The CDR3, as DNA: TGTGCCACCAGTGATTCCCAGGGTTCCGAGCAGTACTTC. It yields the protein CATSDSQGSEQYF.

The gene calls are TRBV4-1 and TRBJ2-1; 9 positions agree with TRBD2. J lost 5 bases, V lost 3 bases, and 11 bases had no gene match. The CDR3 runs to 17 residues. The germline CDR1 and CDR2 sequences are MGHRA and YSYEKL. The CDR3 sequence: CASSHERGAGGDNEQFF. CDR3 nucleotides: TGCGCCAGCAGCCACGAGCGGGGAGCGGGGGGCGACAATGAGCAGTTCTTC.

The chain links TRBV12-3 or TRBV12-4 to TRBJ2-2; D remains ambiguous. The CDR3 is made up of 13 amino acids. V gave up 5 bases and J gave up 4 bases, with 8 bases separating them. CDR3 amino acids: CASSGLGTGELFF. CDR3 nucleotide sequence: TGTGCCAGCAGTGGGCTGGGCACCGGGGAGCTGTTTTTT.

This clonotype has more than one count but fewer than ten. This chain connects TRBV6-6 to TRBJ2-7; maybe TRBD1 (6 bases). CDR3 size: 15 residues. The germline V gene has CDR1 MNHNY and CDR2 SVGAGI (reference sequence). V lost 0 bases and J lost 5, with 14 bases in between. The DNA for the CDR3 is TGTGCCAGCAGTTACTCGCAGGACAGCGGAGACGAGCAGTACTTC. It specifies CASSYSQDSGDEQYF.